Listed below are T cell receptor beta chains from one sample, sequenced in a study of T-cell memory formation after mild COVID-19. Each CDR3 protein gets one entry after TCRdb re-called the 5' RACE reads with MiXCR. The sample yields about 600,000 distinct CDR3 sequences, about a fifth seen once. The specimen was PBMCs or a T cell subset sorted from them (not recorded which). All receptors come from an adult woman who had mild COVID-19 (a few samples of this study predate the infection). Cell type and time point are not known. The CDR3 runs from the conserved cysteine through the conserved F or W. A D gene is named only where the DNA matches it firmly. Clone size, where shown, is once, few, many, or a class for clones that have expanded.

size	J	D	V	DNA	CDR3
NA	TRBJ2-7	NA	TRBV5-6	TGTGCCAGCAGCTTGGGAGGGGCTGGGTTCTACGAGCAGTACTTC	CASSLGGAGFYEQYF
NA	TRBJ2-4	NA	TRBV5-1	TGCGCCAGCAGTTCACTCGCTAGGGGAGCCCTAGCCAAAAACATTCAGTACTTC	CASSSLARGALAKNIQYF
NA	TRBJ2-3	NA	TRBV29-1	TGCAGCGTTGAAAGGTGGGAAAGCACAGATACGCAGTATTTT	CSVERWESTDTQYF
NA	TRBJ2-7	TRBD2	TRBV11-2	TGTGCCAGCAGCTTCGAGGGACTAGCGGGAGTCTCCTACGAGCAGTACTTC	CASSFEGLAGVSYEQYF
NA	TRBJ2-1	NA	TRBV24-1	TGTGCCACCAGTGATTCGGGACTTCCTTGGTCCAATGAGCAGTTCTTC	CATSDSGLPWSNEQFF
NA	TRBJ1-2	NA	TRBV9	TGTGCCAGCAGCGTAGCACAGAGTTATGGCTACACCTTC	CASSVAQSYGYTF
NA	TRBJ2-7	NA	TRBV19	TGTGCCAGTAGTATAGTCCGGGACACCTCCTACGAGCAGTACTTC	CASSIVRDTSYEQYF
many	TRBJ2-7	NA	TRBV5-1	TGCGCCAGCAGCTTGGGGGGCGACTACGAGCAGTACTTC	CASSLGGDYEQYF
few	TRBJ1-2	NA	TRBV3-1	TGTGCCAGCAGCCAAAACCCCAACCGGGACCCACGCTTC	CASSQNPNRDPRF
few	TRBJ1-3	NA	TRBV7-2	TGTGCCAGCAGCTCCAACTCAGGGAGAGCTGGAAACACCATATATTTT	CASSSNSGRAGNTIYF